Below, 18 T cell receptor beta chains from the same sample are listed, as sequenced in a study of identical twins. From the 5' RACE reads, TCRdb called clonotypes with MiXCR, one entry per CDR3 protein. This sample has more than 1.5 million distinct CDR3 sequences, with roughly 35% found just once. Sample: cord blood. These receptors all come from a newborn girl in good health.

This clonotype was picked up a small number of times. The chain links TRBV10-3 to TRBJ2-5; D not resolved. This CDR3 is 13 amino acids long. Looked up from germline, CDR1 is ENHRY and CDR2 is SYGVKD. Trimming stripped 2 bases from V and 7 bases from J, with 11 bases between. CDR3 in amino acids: CAISEGPEVTQYF. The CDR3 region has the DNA TGTGCCATCAGTGAGGGACCCGAAGTGACCCAGTACTTC.

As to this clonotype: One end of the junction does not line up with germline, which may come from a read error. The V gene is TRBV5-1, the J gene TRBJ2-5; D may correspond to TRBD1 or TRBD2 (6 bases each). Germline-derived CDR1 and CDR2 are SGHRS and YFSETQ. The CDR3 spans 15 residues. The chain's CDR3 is CVSALAPQGRETQYF. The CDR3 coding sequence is TGCGTCAGCGCTCTGGCCCCCCAGGGGAGGGAGACCCAGTACTTC.

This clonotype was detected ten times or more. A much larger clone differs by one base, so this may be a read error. The CDR3 DNA follows: TGTGCCAGCAGCCAAGGGGCAGGCTATGGCTACACCTTC. This gives the protein CASSQGAGYGYTF. The chain links TRBV3-1 to TRBJ1-2; D ambiguous. Germline values: CDR1 LGHDT, CDR2 YNNKEL (reference sequence). The CDR3 has 13 amino acids. V was cut by 1 base and J by 4 bases, with 7 bases left in between.

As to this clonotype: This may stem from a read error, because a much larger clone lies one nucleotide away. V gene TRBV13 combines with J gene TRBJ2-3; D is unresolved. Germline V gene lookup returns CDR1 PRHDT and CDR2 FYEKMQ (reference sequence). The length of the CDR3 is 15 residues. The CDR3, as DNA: TGTGCCGGCAGTTTAGGAGCACTGGGCACAGATACGCAGTATTTT. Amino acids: CAGSLGALGTDTQYF.

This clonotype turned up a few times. CDR3 in amino acids: CSAPSPGGYNEQFF. The DNA of the CDR3 is TGCAGCGCCCCCTCCCCGGGGGGTTACAATGAGCAGTTCTTC. The chain joins TRBV29-1 to TRBJ2-1; TRBD2 agrees at 7 bases. This CDR3 comprises 14 residues. V shed 7 bases, J shed 4 bases, and the junction held 10 bases outside the gene matches. Germline-derived CDR1 and CDR2 are SQVTM and ANQGSEA.

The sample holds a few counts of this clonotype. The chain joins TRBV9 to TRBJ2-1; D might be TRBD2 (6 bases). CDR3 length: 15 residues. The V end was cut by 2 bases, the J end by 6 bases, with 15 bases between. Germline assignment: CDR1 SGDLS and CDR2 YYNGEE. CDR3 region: CASSVQRVGGNEQFF. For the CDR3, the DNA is TGTGCCAGCAGCGTCCAAAGGGTCGGGGGCAATGAGCAGTTCTTC.

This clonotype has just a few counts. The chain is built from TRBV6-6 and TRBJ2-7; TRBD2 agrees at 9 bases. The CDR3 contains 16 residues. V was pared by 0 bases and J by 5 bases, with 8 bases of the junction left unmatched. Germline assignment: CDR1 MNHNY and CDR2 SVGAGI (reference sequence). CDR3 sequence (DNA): TGTGCCAGCAGTTACTCTGCGGGACTAGCCTTCGACGAGCAGTACTTC. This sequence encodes CASSYSAGLAFDEQYF.

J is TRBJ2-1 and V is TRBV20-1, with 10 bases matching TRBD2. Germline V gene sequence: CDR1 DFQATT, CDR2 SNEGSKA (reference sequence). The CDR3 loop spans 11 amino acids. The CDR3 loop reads CSGSGRYEQFF. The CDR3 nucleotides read TGCAGCGGTAGCGGGAGGTATGAGCAGTTCTTC.

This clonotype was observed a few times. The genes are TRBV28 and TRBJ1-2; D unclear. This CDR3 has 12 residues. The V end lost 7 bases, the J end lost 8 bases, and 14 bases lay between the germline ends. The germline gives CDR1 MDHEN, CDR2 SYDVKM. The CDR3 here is CASTDGAGGYTF. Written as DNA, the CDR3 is TGTGCCAGCACGGACGGAGCGGGAGGCTACACCTTC.

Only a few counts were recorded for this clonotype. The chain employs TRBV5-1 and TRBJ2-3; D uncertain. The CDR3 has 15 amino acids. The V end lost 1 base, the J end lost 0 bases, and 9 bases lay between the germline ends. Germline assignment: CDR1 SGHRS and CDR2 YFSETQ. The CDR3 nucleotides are TGCGCCAGCAGCTTGCAAAAAACTAGCACAGATACGCAGTATTTT. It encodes CASSLQKTSTDTQYF.

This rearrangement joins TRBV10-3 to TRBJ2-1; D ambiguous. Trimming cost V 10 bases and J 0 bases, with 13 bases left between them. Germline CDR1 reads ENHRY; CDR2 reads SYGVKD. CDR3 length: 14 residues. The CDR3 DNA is TGTGCCACCAAGCTAGGTAGCTCCTACAATGAGCAGTTCTTC. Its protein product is CATKLGSSYNEQFF.

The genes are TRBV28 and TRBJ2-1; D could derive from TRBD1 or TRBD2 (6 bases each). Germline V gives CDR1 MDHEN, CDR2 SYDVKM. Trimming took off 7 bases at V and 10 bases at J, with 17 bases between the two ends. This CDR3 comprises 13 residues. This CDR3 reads CASMLGGTYEQFF. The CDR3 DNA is TGTGCCAGCATGCTGGGGGGCACTTACGAGCAGTTCTTC.

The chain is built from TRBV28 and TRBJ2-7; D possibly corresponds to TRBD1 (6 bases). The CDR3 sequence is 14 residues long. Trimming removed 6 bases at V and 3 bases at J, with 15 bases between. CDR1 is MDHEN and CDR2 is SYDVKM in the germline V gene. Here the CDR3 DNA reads TGTGCCAGCAGCGGGGACACGGATTTCTACGAGCAGTACTTC. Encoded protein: CASSGDTDFYEQYF.

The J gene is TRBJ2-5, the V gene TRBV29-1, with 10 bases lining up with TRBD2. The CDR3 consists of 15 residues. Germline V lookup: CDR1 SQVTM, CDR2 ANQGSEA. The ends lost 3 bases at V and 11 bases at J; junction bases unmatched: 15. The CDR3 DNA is TGCAGCGTTGAGATAGCGGGGGGACTTTTTCGTGAGCAGTACTTC. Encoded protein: CSVEIAGGLFREQYF.

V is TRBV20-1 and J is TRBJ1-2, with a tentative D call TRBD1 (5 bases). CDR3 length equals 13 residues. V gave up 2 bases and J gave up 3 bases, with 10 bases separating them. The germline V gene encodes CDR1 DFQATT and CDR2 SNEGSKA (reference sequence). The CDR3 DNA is TGCAGTGCTAGACCACAGGTGCACTATGGCTACACCTTC. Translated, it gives CSARPQVHYGYTF.

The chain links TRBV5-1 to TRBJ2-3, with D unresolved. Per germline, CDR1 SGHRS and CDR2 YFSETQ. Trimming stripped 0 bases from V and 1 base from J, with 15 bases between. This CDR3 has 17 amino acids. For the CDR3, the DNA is TGCGCCAGCAGCTTGGAAAACTTTCTATTCGGCACAGATACGCAGTATTTT. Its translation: CASSLENFLFGTDTQYF. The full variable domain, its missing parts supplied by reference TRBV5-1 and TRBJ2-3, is KAGVTQTPRYLIKTRGQQVTLSCSPISGHRSVSWYQQTPGQGLQFLFEYFSETQRNKGNFPGRFSGRQFSNSRSEMNVSTLELGDSALYLCASSLENFLFGTDTQYFGPGTRLTVL.

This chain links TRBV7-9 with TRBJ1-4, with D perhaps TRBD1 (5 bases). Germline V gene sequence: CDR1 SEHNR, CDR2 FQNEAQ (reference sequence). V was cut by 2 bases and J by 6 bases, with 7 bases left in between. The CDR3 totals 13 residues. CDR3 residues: CASSLSGYEKLFF. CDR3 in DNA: TGTGCCAGCAGCTTATCAGGGTATGAAAAACTGTTTTTT.

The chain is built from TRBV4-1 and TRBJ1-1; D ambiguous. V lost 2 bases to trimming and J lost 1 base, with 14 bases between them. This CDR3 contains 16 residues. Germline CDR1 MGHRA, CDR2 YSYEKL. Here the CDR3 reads CASSQMPRTGNTEAFF. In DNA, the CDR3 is TGCGCCAGCAGCCAAATGCCACGGACCGGGAACACTGAAGCTTTCTTT.